This passage covers 2 T cell receptor beta chains from one sample sequenced in a study of cytomegalovirus exposure and HLA in healthy donors. PCR was performed using 60 Vbeta and 13 Jbeta primers. Here immunoSEQ multiplex PCR was the method, and the copy in TCRdb shows in-frame clones only, minus some. This sample yields 150,000 to 200,000 clones, of which roughly 80% are seen a single time; approximately 3.1% belongs to the top ten. Specimen: PBMCs. Receptor source: a woman between 40 and 50 years old in good health and CMV-seronegative.

The CDR3 DNA follows: TGCGCCAGCAGCTTGGGACAGGAGGCCCCTGAAGCTTTCTTT. Translating gives CASSLGQEAPEAFF. V is TRBV5-1 and J is TRBJ1-1, with TRBD1 as a possible D gene (6 bases). CDR1 is SGHRS, CDR2 YFSETQ, per germline. V was shortened by 0 bases and J by 6 bases, with 12 bases between the two germline ends. The CDR3 extends over 14 amino acids. The variable domain in full, completed from reference TRBV5-1 and TRBJ1-1, reads KAGVTQTPRYLIKTRGQQVTLSCSPISGHRSVSWYQQTPGQGLQFLFEYFSETQRNKGNFPGRFSGRQFSNSRSEMNVSTLELGDSALYLCASSLGQEAPEAFFGQGTRLTVV.

The V and J genes are TRBV10-1 and TRBJ2-7, with TRBD2 identical over 9 bases. Germline V gene data show CDR1 as WNHNN and CDR2 as SYGVQD (reference sequence). Trimming removed 2 bases from V and 3 bases from J; junction bases left unmatched: 5. This CDR3 is 15 amino acids long. The CDR3 spells CASSEERGDNYEQYF. The DNA for the CDR3 is TGCGCCAGCAGTGAGGAGCGGGGGGACAACTACGAGCAGTACTTC.